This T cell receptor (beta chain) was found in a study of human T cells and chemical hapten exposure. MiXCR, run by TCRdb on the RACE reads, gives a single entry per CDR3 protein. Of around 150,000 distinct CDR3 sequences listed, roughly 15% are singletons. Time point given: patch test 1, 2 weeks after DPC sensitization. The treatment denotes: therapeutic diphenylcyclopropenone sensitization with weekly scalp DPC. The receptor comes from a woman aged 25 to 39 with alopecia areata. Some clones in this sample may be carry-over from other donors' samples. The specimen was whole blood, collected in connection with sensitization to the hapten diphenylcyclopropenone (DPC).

CDR3 sequence: CASSQRETYQETQYF. DNA for the CDR3: TGTGCCAGCAGCCAACGGGAAACGTACCAAGAGACCCAGTACTTC. This rearrangement joins TRBV3-2 to TRBJ2-5; the DNA was not used to check the table's D call, TRBD1. TRBV3-2 has pseudogene status. This CDR3 has 15 residues.